This T cell receptor beta chain was observed in a study of OX40 agonist ivuxolimab in advanced cancers. On the study more broadly: Three partial responders included one hepatocellular carcinoma patient and two cutaneous melanoma patients.

With respect to this clone: Its antigen is currently unknown.

Overall study results and limits: Both CD4+ and CD8+ T cell populations in blood had undergone clonal expansion by week 6 at 0.1 to 3.0 mg/kg.

The V gene's germline CDR1 is MNHEY and CDR2 SVGAGI. Deletions cut 5 bases from V and 4 bases from J, with 6 bases between. The CDR3 is 13 amino acids. Produced via immunoSEQ multiplex PCR; TCRdb's table is partial and in-frame only. The sample has 120,000 or so clones, approximately 92% seen once. This chain connects TRBV6-5 to TRBJ2-6, with unresolved D. Sequencing was performed on CD4+ or CD8+ T cells sorted from blood, taken in a trial of the OX40 agonist ivuxolimab. This TCR derives from an adult with an advanced solid tumor such as melanoma, head and neck, liver or kidney cancer. CDR3 DNA: TGTGCCAGCAGTCCCCCGGGGGCCAACGTCCTGACTTTC. Its translation: CASSPPGANVLTF.